This record concerns one TCR beta chain sequence. The CDR3 is made up of 13 amino acids. Trimming cost V 1 base and J 6 bases, with 9 bases left between them. The germline CDR1 and CDR2 sequences are LGHNT and FRNRAP. Once RNA had been extracted, it was reverse transcribed into cDNA to act as the sequencing template. Sequenced by immunoSEQ multiplex PCR; TCRdb stores in-frame clones only, minus some. The repertoire includes 200,000 to 250,000 clones, around three fifths of them detected once, and 0.45% sits in the top ten. The source of the sample is a study of CD8+ T cells in alopecia areata. V and J are TRBV12-5 and TRBJ1-2; no clear D gene. The specimen comprised CD4+ T cells sorted from blood, sampled at week 0. The receptor was isolated from a human donor with alopecia areata. The CDR3 region has the DNA TGTGCTAGTGGTTTGGCCCCAGACAATGGCTACACCTTC. Encoded protein: CASGLAPDNGYTF.